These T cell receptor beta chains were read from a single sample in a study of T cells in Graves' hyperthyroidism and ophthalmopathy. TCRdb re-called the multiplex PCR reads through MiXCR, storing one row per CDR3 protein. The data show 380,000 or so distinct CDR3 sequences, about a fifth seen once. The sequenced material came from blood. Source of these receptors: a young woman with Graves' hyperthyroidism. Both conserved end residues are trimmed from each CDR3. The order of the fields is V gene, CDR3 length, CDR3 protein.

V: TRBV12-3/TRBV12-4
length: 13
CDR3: ASSFLAGGRGELF

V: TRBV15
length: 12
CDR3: ATSQSGEPYEQY

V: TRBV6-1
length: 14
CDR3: ASSEGKGGGPYEQY

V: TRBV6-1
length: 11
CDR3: ASRGQGRGEQY

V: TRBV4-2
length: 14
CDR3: ASSQAFRGSGYGYT

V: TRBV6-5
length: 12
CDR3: ASSWTGGTDTQY

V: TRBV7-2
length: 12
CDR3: ASSTYRGQETQY

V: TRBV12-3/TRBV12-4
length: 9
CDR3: ASSETNTIY

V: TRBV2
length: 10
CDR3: ASIRGGYEQY

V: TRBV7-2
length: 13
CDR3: ASSASGGVYTEAF

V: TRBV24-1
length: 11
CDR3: ATSRASQETQY

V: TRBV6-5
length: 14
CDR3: ASSYDFGLAEETQY

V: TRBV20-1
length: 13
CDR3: SAREDRGELETQY